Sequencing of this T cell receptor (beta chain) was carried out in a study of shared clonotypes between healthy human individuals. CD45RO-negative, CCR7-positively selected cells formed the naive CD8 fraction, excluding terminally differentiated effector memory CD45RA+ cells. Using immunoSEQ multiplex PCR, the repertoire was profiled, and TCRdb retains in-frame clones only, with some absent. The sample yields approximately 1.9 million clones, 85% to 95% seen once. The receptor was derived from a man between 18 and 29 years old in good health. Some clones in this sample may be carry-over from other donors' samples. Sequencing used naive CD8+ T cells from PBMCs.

The CDR3 sequence is CASSMDYTTYEQYF. CDR3 coding DNA: TGTGCCAGTAGTATGGACTATACAACCTACGAGCAGTACTTC. The genes are TRBV19 and TRBJ2-7; the D gene is possibly TRBD2 (6 bases). CDR3 size: 14 residues. V was clipped by 3 bases and J by 2 bases, with 11 bases between them. Per the germline V gene, CDR1 is LNHDA and CDR2 is SQIVND (reference sequence).